This T cell receptor beta chain emerged from a study of T-cell reconstitution after alpha-beta-depleted transplantation in children. Unique molecular identifiers were incorporated when the TCRbeta library was constructed. One entry per CDR3 protein, called by TCRdb with MiXCR from the PCR reads. The sample has about 600,000 distinct CDR3 sequences, over 9.5% seen once. A few counts support this clonotype. Per germline, CDR1 MNHEY and CDR2 SMNVEV (reference sequence). Trimming shortened V by 2 bases and J by 3 bases, and 11 bases separated the two germline ends. The CDR3 contains 15 residues. Source: PBMCs from the stem cell graft donor, taken from the stem cell graft. The chain joins TRBV27 to TRBJ2-1; unclear D gene. The TCR originated in a human donor who donated a stem cell graft to a child with acute myeloid leukemia. The CDR3 coding sequence is TGTGCCAGCAGTTTAAGGTTTCCGGGCTACAATGAGCAGTTCTTC. Amino acids: CASSLRFPGYNEQFF.